This TCR beta chain was found in a study of cytomegalovirus exposure and HLA in healthy donors. PCR primers comprised 60 Vbeta and 13 Jbeta primers. Clones were read by immunoSEQ multiplex PCR, and TCRdb kept only the in-frame ones, dropping some. The sample contains 180,000 or so clones, about 77% of which appear only once. The clonotype comes from a female donor in good health and CMV-seronegative. Sequenced sample: PBMCs.

The CDR3, as DNA: TGTGCCAGCAGTTTGGGACAGGGAGGAATCGGGGAGCTGTTTTTT. Translating gives CASSLGQGGIGELFF. The V and J genes are TRBV27 and TRBJ2-2; TRBD1 matches at 9 bases. Per the germline V gene, CDR1 is MNHEY and CDR2 is SMNVEV (reference sequence). The trim removed 3 bases at V and 7 bases at J, leaving 6 bases unmatched. The CDR3 runs to 15 residues.